This TCR beta chain was retrieved from a study of CD8 T cells in ankylosing spondylitis. Per the germline V gene, CDR1 is SGHDT and CDR2 is YYEEEE. The length of the CDR3 is 13 residues. Unmatched junction bases numbered 1, after V lost 2 bases and J lost 3 bases. This clonotype showed up many times. Its antigen is undetermined. Study observations and caveats: In reactive arthritis synovial fluid and blood, some motif variants had been reported before. According to the report, clones linked to the disease were significantly enriched in matched synovial fluid samples taken from ankylosing spondylitis patients.

Preparation of TCR beta libraries was done by quantitative 5'-RACE with molecular barcodes. MiXCR, run by TCRdb on the 5' RACE reads, gives a single entry per CDR3 protein. Altogether 300,000 to 400,000 distinct CDR3 sequences are present, approximately 20% being singletons, with the ten largest covering less than 15%. The sequence came from a male donor with ankylosing spondylitis or in good health (not recorded which). Sequencing used blood, either unsorted or a sorted T cell fraction (not recorded which). The V and J genes are TRBV5-6 and TRBJ1-2, with TRBD1 matching over 7 bases. The DNA for the CDR3 is TGTGCCAGCAGCTTAGGGACAGACTATGGCTACACCTTC. It translates to CASSLGTDYGYTF.